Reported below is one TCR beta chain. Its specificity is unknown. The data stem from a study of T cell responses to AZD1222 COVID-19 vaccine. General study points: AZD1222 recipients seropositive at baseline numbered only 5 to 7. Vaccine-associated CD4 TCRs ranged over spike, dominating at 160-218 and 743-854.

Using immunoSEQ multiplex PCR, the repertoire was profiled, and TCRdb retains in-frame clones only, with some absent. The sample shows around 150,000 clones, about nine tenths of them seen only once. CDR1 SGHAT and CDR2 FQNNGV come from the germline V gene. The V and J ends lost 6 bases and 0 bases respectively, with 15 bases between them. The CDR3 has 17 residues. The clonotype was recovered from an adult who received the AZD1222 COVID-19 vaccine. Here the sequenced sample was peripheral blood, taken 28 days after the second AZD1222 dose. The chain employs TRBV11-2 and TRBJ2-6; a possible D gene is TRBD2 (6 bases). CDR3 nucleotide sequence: TGTGCCAGCAGTAACTCGGAGGGGTTCTCTGGGGCCAACGTCCTGACTTTC. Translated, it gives CASSNSEGFSGANVLTF.